The rows below give T cell receptor beta chains drawn from one sample of a study of Tregs in tolerant kidney transplant recipients. Profiled with immunoSEQ multiplex PCR; TCRdb holds only in-frame clones, not every one. Among around 230,000 clones listed, roughly 84% were seen once. Material for sequencing was CD4+ T cells from blood. These receptors all come from a human donor in good health. The CDR3 runs from the conserved cysteine through the conserved F or W. D genes are given only for firm matches. Clone size is not always given. Where it is, it says once, few, many or a class for expanded clones.

clone_size d_call j_call v_call cdr3_nt cdr3_aa
- - TRBJ1-4 TRBV5-1 TGCGCCAGCAGACAGGGTTCTAATGAAAAACTGTTTTTT CASRQGSNEKLFF
- - TRBJ1-1 TRBV11-2 TGTGCCAGCAGCTTGGGGGGGAACACTGAAGCTTTCTTT CASSLGGNTEAFF
once TRBD1 TRBJ1-1 TRBV10-3 TGTGCCATCAGTGGAGGGGGCCCTGAAGCTTTCTTT CAISGGGPEAFF
few - TRBJ2-4 TRBV2 TGTGCCAGCAAGGAGGAGGGAGGCAAAAACATTCAGTACTTC CASKEEGGKNIQYF
- TRBD1 TRBJ1-1 TRBV2 TGTGCCAGCAGTCCACAGGGGCTGAACACTGAAGCTTTCTTT CASSPQGLNTEAFF
- - TRBJ1-3 TRBV7-8 TGTGCCAGCAGCTTATCAGGGGACACCATATATTTT CASSLSGDTIYF
- - TRBJ2-1 TRBV6-1 TGTGCCAGCAGTGATTCAAGGATCTCCTACAATGAGCAGTTCTTC CASSDSRISYNEQFF
once - TRBJ1-5 TRBV7-6 TGTGCCAGCAGCTCTTCCCAGGGCGCTCAGCCCCAGCATTTT CASSSSQGAQPQHF
- TRBD2 TRBJ2-1 TRBV11-2 TGTGCCAGCAGCTCTTGGACTAGCCGATCCCCCTCCTACAATGAGCAGTTCTTC CASSSWTSRSPSYNEQFF
- - TRBJ2-5 TRBV4-1 TGCGCCAGCAGCCGCACCGGGGCCCAAGAGACCCAGTACTTC CASSRTGAQETQYF
- TRBD1 TRBJ1-5 TRBV6-6 TGTGCCAGCAGTTGGGACAGTCGCAATCAGCCCCAGCATTTT CASSWDSRNQPQHF